Presented here are 26 T cell receptor beta chains from one specimen sequenced in a study of T cell repertoires in ileal Crohn's disease. Profiled with immunoSEQ multiplex PCR; TCRdb holds only in-frame clones, not every one. The data show roughly 15,000 clones, 75% to 90% seen once. Input material: ileal tissue. These receptors came from an adult with Crohn's disease.

In its sample, this clone was seen a few times. The rearrangement joins TRBV6-1 to TRBJ2-3; tentatively, D is TRBD2 (6 bases). CDR3 size: 15 residues. Germline lookup yields CDR1 MNHNS and CDR2 SASEGT. The V and J ends lost 0 bases and 0 bases respectively, with 7 bases between them. CDR3 bases: TGTGCCAGCAGTGAAGCGGGGACTAGCACAGATACGCAGTATTTT. Its translation: CASSEAGTSTDTQYF.

The chain couples TRBV2 to TRBJ2-3, with unresolved D. This CDR3 has 15 amino acids. With 6 bases removed from V and 7 bases from J, the gap between germline ends came to 20 bases. Germline CDR1 reads SNHLY; CDR2 reads FYNNEI. The CDR3 sequence: CASSLDGPNSNTQYF. DNA of the CDR3: TGTGCCAGCAGCCTGGATGGGCCGAATTCGAATACGCAGTATTTT.

The chain is built from TRBV18 and TRBJ2-1; possibly TRBD1 for D (6 bases). Trimming left V 2 bases short and J 2 bases short, with 19 bases between. Germline V gives CDR1 KGHSH, CDR2 LQKENI. This CDR3 contains 18 residues. DNA of the CDR3: TGTGCCAGCTCACCAACACAACCAGGGGAGCGGCCCTACAATGAGCAGTTCTTC. Translated, it gives CASSPTQPGERPYNEQFF.

J is TRBJ2-2 and V is TRBV7-3; perhaps TRBD1 as D (5 bases). Deletions cut 2 bases from V and 3 bases from J, with 7 bases between. Germline loops: CDR1 SGHTA, CDR2 FQGTGA. CDR3 length: 14 residues. The CDR3 is CASSLSGHTGELFF. For the CDR3, the DNA is TGTGCCAGCAGCTTATCAGGGCACACCGGGGAGCTGTTTTTT.

This chain's CDR3 is CASSSGMSNQPQHF. CDR3 nucleotide sequence: TGTGCCAGCAGCTCCGGGATGAGCAATCAGCCCCAGCATTTT. This chain joins TRBV7-2 and TRBJ1-5; no reliable D call. The CDR3 is 14 residues long. V was shortened by 4 bases and J by 1 base, with 8 bases between the two germline ends. Per the germline V gene, CDR1 is SGHTA and CDR2 is FQGNSA.

The chain uses TRBV4-1 and TRBJ2-3, with 8 bases that match TRBD1. Germline CDR1 reads MGHRA; CDR2 reads YSYEKL. The CDR3 loop spans 16 amino acids. J lost 3 bases, V lost 2 bases, and 7 bases had no gene match. CDR3: CASSQLQGVPTDTQYF. The CDR3 DNA reads TGCGCCAGCAGCCAACTACAGGGGGTTCCTACAGATACGCAGTATTTT.

This sequence joins TRBV5-1 and TRBJ2-5, with unresolved D. V was clipped by 6 bases and J by 4 bases, with 19 bases between them. The CDR3 covers 15 residues. Germline V gene lookup returns CDR1 SGHRS and CDR2 YFSETQ. CDR3: CASTADLAYRETQYF. CDR3 nucleotide sequence: TGCGCCAGCACCGCAGATCTCGCCTACAGAGAGACCCAGTACTTC. The whole variable domain, remainder taken from reference TRBV5-1 and TRBJ2-5, is KAGVTQTPRYLIKTRGQQVTLSCSPISGHRSVSWYQQTPGQGLQFLFEYFSETQRNKGNFPGRFSGRQFSNSRSEMNVSTLELGDSALYLCASTADLAYRETQYFGPGTRLLVL.

The chain employs TRBV10-2 and TRBJ2-5; TRBD1 aligns across 9 bases. The V segment lost 6 bases and the J segment 4 bases; nucleotides outside the gene matches: 3. Germline V gives CDR1 WSHSY, CDR2 SAAADI. The CDR3 has 13 residues. CDR3 coding DNA: TGCGCCAGCAGGACAGGGGGAGGAGAGACCCAGTACTTC. Protein product: CASRTGGGETQYF.

The chain employs TRBV7-7 and TRBJ1-5; D unclear. The CDR3 consists of 13 residues. V was trimmed by 1 base and J by 7 bases, leaving 8 bases between them. Germline values: CDR1 SSHAT, CDR2 FNYEAQ (reference sequence). The CDR3 coding sequence is TGTGCCAGCAGCTTAGGGGAGGGACAGCCCCAGCATTTT. Amino acids: CASSLGEGQPQHF.

CDR3 DNA: TGTGCCAGCAGGATCGACAGGGGGGCCACTGAAGCTTTCTTT. Translated, it gives CASRIDRGATEAFF. The chain combines TRBV6-5 with TRBJ1-1; 9 bases agree with TRBD1. Germline CDR1 reads MNHEY; CDR2 reads SVGAGI. The V segment lost 6 bases and the J segment 4 bases; nucleotides outside the gene matches: 6. This CDR3 is 14 amino acids long.

The chain links TRBV7-8 to TRBJ2-3, with D uncertain. Trimming pared 6 bases from V and 6 bases from J, leaving 19 bases between. The germline V gene has CDR1 SGHVS and CDR2 FQNEAQ. This CDR3 spans 15 amino acids. CDR3 loop: CASRRNILWADTQYF. In DNA form, the CDR3 reads TGTGCCAGCAGGCGTAACATACTCTGGGCGGATACGCAGTATTTT.

J is TRBJ1-2 and V is TRBV5-1; a possible D gene is TRBD1 (5 bases). Germline-derived CDR1 and CDR2 are SGHRS and YFSETQ. The CDR3 consists of 12 residues. V lost 0 bases to trimming and J lost 8 bases, with 8 bases between them. DNA for the CDR3: TGCGCCAGCAGCTTGGACGACAGAGGCTACACCTTC. Protein: CASSLDDRGYTF.

This chain connects TRBV11-2 to TRBJ2-5; possibly TRBD2 for D (5 bases). This CDR3 comprises 14 residues. With 5 bases removed from V and 5 bases from J, the gap between germline ends came to 15 bases. The germline V gene encodes CDR1 SGHAT and CDR2 FQNNGV. CDR3 protein: CASSPRWRSETQYF. The CDR3 DNA follows: TGTGCCAGCAGCCCGCGGTGGAGGAGCGAGACCCAGTACTTC.

The V call is TRBV7-9, the J call TRBJ2-1; D remains ambiguous. Germline CDR1 reads SEHNR; CDR2 reads FQNEAQ (reference sequence). The CDR3 is made up of 11 amino acids. The V end was cut by 5 bases, the J end by 12 bases, with 11 bases between. The CDR3 region is CASSPFPGQFF. CDR3 DNA sequence: TGTGCCAGCAGCCCTTTTCCAGGGCAGTTCTTC. The variable domain in full, completed from reference TRBV7-9 and TRBJ2-1, reads DTGVSQNPRHKITKRGQNVTFRCDPISEHNRLYWYRQTLGQGPEFLTYFQNEAQLEKSRLLSDRFSAERPKGSFSTLEIQRTEQGDSAMYLCASSPFPGQFFGPGTRLTVL.

The chain has TRBV4-3 and TRBJ1-2; D gene uncertain. Germline V gene data show CDR1 as LGHNA and CDR2 as YSLEER. V lost 0 bases and J lost 7, with 15 bases in between. This CDR3 spans 15 amino acids. Written as DNA, the CDR3 is TGCGCCAGCAGCCAAGATCCAGAGGGTGTGAGTGGCTACACCTTC. This gives the protein CASSQDPEGVSGYTF.

The genes are TRBV4-2 and TRBJ1-4, with D perhaps matching TRBD1 (5 bases). Trimming cost V 1 base and J 8 bases, with 14 bases left between them. CDR3 size: 15 residues. Germline-derived CDR1 and CDR2 are LGHNA and YNFKEQ. The CDR3 coding sequence is TGTGCCAGCAGCCAAGCGGGCCAAGGGGCCGAAAAACTGTTTTTT. Translation gives CASSQAGQGAEKLFF.

The chain joins TRBV7-9 to TRBJ2-1; weak D call: TRBD2 (5 bases). Germline CDR1 is SEHNR and CDR2 is FQNEAQ (reference sequence). This CDR3 contains 13 residues. The V gene lost 4 bases and the J gene lost 11 bases, with 15 bases spanning the gap. This chain's CDR3 is CASSSPGSPQQFF. CDR3 DNA sequence: TGTGCCAGCAGCTCTCCGGGATCTCCTCAGCAGTTCTTC.

This chain joins TRBV7-3 and TRBJ2-1, with 9 bases fitting TRBD2. The length of the CDR3 is 16 residues. V lost 4 bases and J lost 6; bases outside the gene matches: 10. The germline gives CDR1 SGHTA, CDR2 FQGTGA. DNA for the CDR3: TGTGCCAGCAGCTACCTCGGGACTAGCTACGGCAATGAGCAGTTCTTC. Its translation: CASSYLGTSYGNEQFF.

V and J are TRBV9 and TRBJ1-1; D not certain. V was cut by 5 bases and J by 2 bases, with 13 bases left in between. CDR1 and CDR2 (germline): SGDLS, YYNGEE. The CDR3 has 14 amino acids. In DNA form, the CDR3 reads TGTGCCAGCAGTCCCTCGTTATCCAACACTGAAGCTTTCTTT. Translating gives CASSPSLSNTEAFF.

This clone was detected once. The CDR3 DNA is TGTGCCAGCAGTTGGACCAGCGGCGAGCAGTACTTC. Protein: CASSWTSGEQYF. This sequence joins TRBV2 and TRBJ2-5; weak D call: TRBD2 (5 bases). The end of the DNA is better explained by TRBJ2-7, so the J call may be wrong. Germline CDR1 SNHLY, CDR2 FYNNEI. This CDR3 has 12 amino acids.

V gene TRBV11-2 combines with J gene TRBJ2-1; D gene uncertain. Looked up from germline, CDR1 is SGHAT and CDR2 is FQNNGV. The CDR3 contains 15 residues. V was pared by 5 bases and J by 0 bases, with 11 bases between. CDR3: CASSVSASSYNEQFF. The CDR3 bases are TGTGCCAGCAGCGTAAGCGCGAGCTCCTACAATGAGCAGTTCTTC. Variable domain in full (rest from reference TRBV11-2 and TRBJ2-1): EAGVAQSPRYKIIEKRQSVAFWCNPISGHATLYWYQQILGQGPKLLIQFQNNGVVDDSQLPKDRFSAERLKGVDSTLKIQPAKLEDSAVYLCASSVSASSYNEQFFGPGTRLTVL.

The V call is TRBV23-1, the J call TRBJ2-1; TRBD2 matches 12 bases. TRBV23-1 is reported as an ORF; its role is uncertain. The CDR3 totals 19 residues. V lost 0 bases, J lost 3 bases, and 9 bases stayed unmatched. The CDR3 nucleotides read TGCGCCAGCAGTCAATCGGGGGCGACTAGCGGGGGCCACTACAATGAGCAGTTCTTC. This gives the protein CASSQSGATSGGHYNEQFF.

The chain has TRBV7-2 and TRBJ2-1; TRBD1 is a possible D gene (6 bases). The CDR3 has 17 residues. CDR1 is SGHTA and CDR2 is FQGNSA in the germline V gene. V was pared by 1 base and J by 6 bases, with 19 bases between. The CDR3 is CASSLGHGGDLVNEQFF. Here the CDR3 DNA reads TGTGCCAGCAGCTTAGGGCATGGGGGCGACTTGGTCAATGAGCAGTTCTTC.

This chain connects TRBV5-1 to TRBJ2-4, with a possible D match to TRBD1 (6 bases). Per germline, CDR1 SGHRS and CDR2 YFSETQ. V lost 0 bases to trimming and J lost 0 bases, with 10 bases between them. The CDR3 has 16 residues. DNA of the CDR3: TGCGCCAGCAGCTTGGCCGGCAGGGGAGCCAAAAACATTCAGTACTTC. It is translated as CASSLAGRGAKNIQYF.

This chain uses TRBV19 with TRBJ2-7; 8 bases align to TRBD1. The length of the CDR3 is 16 residues. Germline CDR1 reads LNHDA; CDR2 reads SQIVND (reference sequence). Trimming took 10 bases from V and 3 from J; bases not matched to a gene: 17. The chain's CDR3 is CATRDGGRGQGYEQYF. The DNA for the CDR3 is TGTGCCACCAGAGACGGGGGTCGCGGACAGGGCTACGAGCAGTACTTC.

The chain links TRBV25-1 to TRBJ2-7; 8 nucleotides match TRBD1. After removal of 1 base from V and 4 bases from J, the junction contained 6 bases not matched to a gene. The CDR3 contains 15 residues. Looked up from germline, CDR1 is MGHDK and CDR2 is SYGVNS. CDR3 loop: CASSEWGTGLYEQYF. The CDR3 region has the DNA TGTGCCAGCAGTGAATGGGGGACAGGCCTTTACGAGCAGTACTTC.